The 24 T cell receptor beta chains below come from one sample, sequenced in a study of T cells in Graves' hyperthyroidism and ophthalmopathy. RNA transcripts provided the source from which TCR beta CDR3 regions were amplified. HTBI primers were the set used in a first-round RT-PCR of the TCR CDR3. MiXCR was run by TCRdb on the multiplex PCR reads, yielding one entry per CDR3 protein. Of some 300,000 distinct CDR3 sequences in the sample, roughly 18% were seen once. Sequenced material: blood. Source of these receptors: a man aged 50-59 years with Graves' ophthalmopathy.

About this clonotype: Mismatch with germline at one junction end may stem from a read error. As DNA, the CDR3 is TGCGCCAGCAGCTTGGATGGTGGGAGGGCCTATAATGAGCAGTTCTTC. Translating gives CASSLDGGRAYNEQFF. The V gene is TRBV5-1, the J gene TRBJ2-1, with TRBD2 matching over 7 bases. The CDR3 length is 16 residues. Germline V gene data show CDR1 as SGHRS and CDR2 as YFSETQ.

This clonotype was observed a few times. V gene TRBV7-6 combines with J gene TRBJ2-5, with 9 bases fitting TRBD1. This CDR3 is built from 14 residues. The V gene's germline CDR1 is SGHVS and CDR2 FNYEAQ. V shed 5 bases, J shed 5 bases, and the junction held 6 bases outside the gene matches. This chain's CDR3 is CASSRTGTGETQYF. The DNA for the CDR3 is TGTGCCAGCAGCCGGACAGGGACAGGGGAGACCCAGTACTTC.

This clonotype has a handful of counts. The V and J genes are TRBV19 and TRBJ2-5, with D uncertain. This CDR3 is built from 11 residues. CDR1 is LNHDA, CDR2 SQIVND, per germline (reference sequence). CDR3 nucleotides: TGTGCAGATGGGTTCGAAGAGACCCAGTACTTC. This gives the protein CADGFEETQYF. Full variable domain (missing parts from reference TRBV19 and TRBJ2-5): DGGITQSPKYLFRKEGQNVTLSCEQNLNHDAMYWYRQDPGQGLRLIYYSQIVNDFQKGDIAEGYSVSREKKESFPLTVTSAQKNPTAFYLCADGFEETQYFGPGTRLLVL.

The V call is TRBV29-1, the J call TRBJ2-2; D might be TRBD1 (5 bases). The CDR3 spans 15 residues. CDR1 is SQVTM, CDR2 ANQGSEA, per germline. V lost 1 base to trimming and J lost 5 bases, with 14 bases between them. CDR3 protein: CSVEATYPGTGELFF. As DNA, the CDR3 is TGCAGCGTTGAAGCCACTTACCCAGGGACCGGGGAGCTGTTTTTT.

This chain joins TRBV20-1 and TRBJ2-7; 9 positions agree with TRBD2. CDR1 is DFQATT, CDR2 SNEGSKA, per germline (reference sequence). CDR3 length: 15 amino acids. With V trimmed by 3 bases and J by 6 bases, 12 bases remained unmatched. CDR3 amino acids: CSARDLPGLASEQYF. CDR3 coding DNA: TGCAGTGCTAGGGACCTTCCGGGACTAGCTAGCGAGCAGTACTTC.

This clonotype was seen at least ten times. V usage is TRBV5-1 and J usage is TRBJ2-1; 9 bases line up with TRBD2. CDR3 length: 17 amino acids. Germline assignment: CDR1 SGHRS and CDR2 YFSETQ. The J segment lost 4 bases and the V segment lost 0 bases, leaving 8 bases of the junction unmatched. In DNA, the CDR3 is TGCGCCAGCAGCTTGGGGTTTCTAGCGGGAAAATACAATGAGCAGTTCTTC. The encoded protein is CASSLGFLAGKYNEQFF.

Note on this clonotype: This CDR3 is missing its conserved last phenylalanine or tryptophan, likely due to a read error. This rearrangement joins TRBV28 to TRBJ1-5; 7 bases align to TRBD1. CDR3 length: 14 amino acids. With V trimmed by 3 bases and J by 3 bases, 2 bases remained unmatched. The germline gives CDR1 MDHEN, CDR2 SYDVKM. The CDR3 DNA reads as TGTGCCAGCAGTTTTGACAGGGTCAATCAGCCCCAGCATCTT. As protein: CASSFDRVNQPQHL.

The table lists this clonotype with many counts. The chain links TRBV20-1 to TRBJ2-7; 12 bases align to TRBD2. Per the germline V gene, CDR1 is DFQATT and CDR2 is SNEGSKA (reference sequence). The length of the CDR3 is 14 residues. CDR3 sequence reads: CSETLAGGDYEQYF. The DNA for the CDR3 is TGCAGCGAAACCCTAGCGGGAGGGGACTACGAGCAGTACTTC.

The genes are TRBV20-1 and TRBJ2-5; either TRBD1 or TRBD2 may fit D (5 bases each). There are 12 residues in the CDR3. The V end was cut by 3 bases, the J end by 5 bases, with 10 bases between. Per the germline V gene, CDR1 is DFQATT and CDR2 is SNEGSKA (reference sequence). Here the CDR3 DNA reads TGCAGTGCTAGGGGGGATGGGGAGACCCAGTACTTC. Protein sequence: CSARGDGETQYF.

This rearrangement joins TRBV24-1 to TRBJ2-5, with 8 bases aligning to TRBD1. Trimming removed 6 bases from V and 5 bases from J; junction bases left unmatched: 7. The CDR3 has 14 amino acids. The germline gives CDR1 KGHDR, CDR2 SFDVKD. The CDR3 DNA follows: TGTGCCACCAGTCCGGGACAGGACGGTGAGACCCAGTACTTC. This translates into CATSPGQDGETQYF.

This chain joins TRBV7-9 and TRBJ2-7; 11 positions match TRBD2. CDR3 length: 15 residues. With 5 bases clipped from V and 7 bases from J, the junction kept 10 bases outside the gene matches. CDR1 SEHNR and CDR2 FQNEAQ come from the germline V gene (reference sequence). The CDR3 bases are TGTGCCAGCAGCCCCGGACTAGCGGGTGGGAATGAGCAGTACTTC. This translates into CASSPGLAGGNEQYF.

This chain joins TRBV6-5 and TRBJ1-1, with a weak D call TRBD1 (5 bases). V gave up 0 bases and J gave up 1 base, with 15 bases separating them. The germline V gene encodes CDR1 MNHEY and CDR2 SVGAGI. There are 17 residues in the CDR3. CDR3 bases: TGTGCCAGCAGTTACTCGGGCGCGGGGGGAACGAACACTGAAGCTTTCTTT. Translation: CASSYSGAGGTNTEAFF.

This rearrangement joins TRBV10-3 to TRBJ2-1, with 12 bases fitting TRBD2. CDR3 length: 15 amino acids. Germline trimming cut 6 bases from V and 8 bases from J; bases unmatched to any gene: 8. The germline CDR1 and CDR2 sequences are ENHRY and SYGVKD. The CDR3 DNA is TGTGCCATCAGCCAGACTAGCGGGAGAATCGATGAGCAGTTCTTC. Its protein is CAISQTSGRIDEQFF.

The V gene is TRBV12-3 or TRBV12-4, the J gene TRBJ2-1; unclear D gene. CDR3 length equals 11 residues. Trimming removed 6 bases at V and 12 bases at J, with 12 bases between. CDR3 DNA: TGTGCCAGCAGCATCCAATTACGGCAGTTCTTC. This gives the protein CASSIQLRQFF.

This clonotype was observed a few times. This chain joins TRBV28 and TRBJ2-5, with D maybe TRBD1 (6 bases). Trimming took 6 bases from V and 3 from J, leaving 14 bases between them. Germline lookup yields CDR1 MDHEN and CDR2 SYDVKM. CDR3 length: 14 amino acids. CDR3 sequence reads: CASSSRDTEETQYF. The CDR3 DNA reads as TGTGCCAGCAGCTCCCGGGACACGGAAGAGACCCAGTACTTC.

At least ten counts were recorded for this clonotype. The rearrangement joins TRBV20-1 to TRBJ1-1, with D perhaps matching TRBD1 (5 bases). CDR1 DFQATT and CDR2 SNEGSKA come from the germline V gene (reference sequence). The CDR3 has 11 amino acids. Trimming removed 5 bases from V and 7 bases from J, with 11 bases in between. CDR3 DNA: TGCAGTGCTCAGTGGGGGTATGAAGCTTTCTTT. It codes for CSAQWGYEAFF.

This clonotype appeared many times. V is TRBV11-2 and J is TRBJ2-1, with 11 bases matching TRBD2. With 5 bases clipped from V and 1 base from J, the junction kept 4 bases outside the gene matches. Per germline, CDR1 SGHAT and CDR2 FQNNGV. CDR3 size: 16 residues. This chain's CDR3 is CASSEGLAVSYNEQFF. As DNA, the CDR3 is TGTGCCAGCAGCGAGGGACTAGCGGTTTCCTACAATGAGCAGTTCTTC.

This clonotype was detected many times. The V call is TRBV20-1, the J call TRBJ2-1, with D possibly TRBD1 on 5 matching bases. V lost 1 base and J lost 6, with 16 bases in between. Per germline, CDR1 DFQATT and CDR2 SNEGSKA (reference sequence). The CDR3 covers 15 residues. CDR3 protein: CSARVGLSIGNEQFF. The CDR3 region has the DNA TGCAGTGCTAGAGTGGGGCTGTCAATCGGCAATGAGCAGTTCTTC.

This clonotype was detected many times. This chain links TRBV6-1 with TRBJ2-7, with D hard to call. The V and J ends lost 5 bases and 5 bases respectively, with 10 bases between them. CDR3 size: 12 residues. Germline CDR1 reads MNHNS; CDR2 reads SASEGT. The CDR3 loop is CASSPRGDEQYF. The CDR3 nucleotides read TGTGCCAGCAGTCCCCGTGGCGACGAGCAGTACTTC.

This clonotype has a count of ten or more. This rearrangement joins TRBV7-9 to TRBJ2-5; D call uncertain. CDR1 and CDR2 (germline): SEHNR, FQNEAQ (reference sequence). The CDR3 runs to 12 residues. Trimming pared 11 bases from V and 1 base from J, leaving 11 bases between. The CDR3 DNA reads TGTGCCGGATCAAGAACCCAAGAGACCCAGTACTTC. It encodes CAGSRTQETQYF. The full variable domain, completed using reference TRBV7-9 and TRBJ2-5, is DTGVSQNPRHKITKRGQNVTFRCDPISEHNRLYWYRQTLGQGPEFLTYFQNEAQLEKSRLLSDRFSAERPKGSFSTLEIQRTEQGDSAMYLCAGSRTQETQYFGPGTRLLVL.

The chain uses TRBV7-9 and TRBJ1-1; 7 bases fit TRBD1. The V segment lost 4 bases and the J segment 6 bases; nucleotides outside the gene matches: 2. This CDR3 has 12 amino acids. The germline V gene has CDR1 SEHNR and CDR2 FQNEAQ (reference sequence). DNA of the CDR3: TGTGCCAGCAGCTCTGGACAGGCTGAAGCTTTCTTT. Residues: CASSSGQAEAFF.

The J gene is TRBJ1-5, the V gene TRBV19; D is ambiguous. V was shortened by 2 bases and J by 1 base, with 9 bases between the two germline ends. The CDR3 spans 15 residues. Germline CDR1 and CDR2: LNHDA and SQIVND (reference sequence). The CDR3 is CASSISDNSNQPQHF. CDR3 bases: TGTGCCAGTAGTATATCAGACAACAGCAATCAGCCCCAGCATTTT.

The rearrangement uses TRBV27 and TRBJ1-3; no definite D call. This CDR3 region has 16 residues. V shed 5 bases and J shed 0 bases, with 14 bases lying between them. Germline V lookup: CDR1 MNHEY, CDR2 SMNVEV (reference sequence). CDR3 protein: CASSSPGPNSGNTIYF. CDR3 DNA sequence: TGTGCCAGCAGTAGTCCGGGCCCCAACTCTGGAAACACCATATATTTT.

The chain links TRBV6-5 to TRBJ2-7, with TRBD1 identical over 7 bases. The CDR3 contains 15 residues. V was pared by 1 base and J by 4 bases, with 7 bases of the junction left unmatched. The germline CDR1 and CDR2 sequences are MNHEY and SVGAGI. CDR3 in amino acids: CASSYWTGPLYEQYF. CDR3 coding DNA: TGTGCCAGCAGTTACTGGACAGGACCGCTATACGAGCAGTACTTC.